Listed below are T cell receptor beta chains from one sample, sequenced in a study of shared clonotypes between healthy human individuals. The assay was immunoSEQ multiplex PCR, and TCRdb's table has in-frame clones only and misses some. The sample has about 1 million clones, about 80% seen once. Sequencing was carried out using memory CD4+ T cells sorted from blood. These receptors were collected from a man between 18 and 35 years old in good health. Both conserved end residues are trimmed from each CDR3. Each record gives: V gene, CDR3 length, D gene, J gene, clone size, CDR3 protein. A D gene is named only where the DNA matches it firmly. Rows may omit the clone size; those that give it use once, few, many or a size class.

>TRBV5-1|12|-|TRBJ2-7|few
ASSLDTGYYEQY
>TRBV6-1|14|-|TRBJ1-5|once
ASSESRLYSNQPQH
>TRBV27|12|TRBD2|TRBJ2-3|-
ASGAGVPTDTQY
>TRBV5-1|13|TRBD2|TRBJ2-1|-
ASSPGLAGANEQF
>TRBV10-3|13|-|TRBJ1-1|-
AISGKGGLNTEAF
>TRBV5-6|15|-|TRBJ2-6|-
ASSGGTASLGANVLT
>TRBV5-6|12|TRBD1|TRBJ1-5|-
ASSADRAGQPQH
>TRBV13|13|-|TRBJ1-2|-
ASSLVGQDYYGYT
>TRBV7-2|13|-|TRBJ2-7|-
ASSSQTGSSYEQY
>TRBV4-1|14|-|TRBJ2-1|-
ASSQDKGGGIGEQF
>TRBV7-2|13|-|TRBJ1-6|-
ASSIGWGHNSPLH
>TRBV6-5|12|TRBD1|TRBJ2-7|-
ASREGQGIYEQY
>TRBV18|14|TRBD2|TRBJ2-7|-
ASSPILAGGAYEQY
>TRBV7-2|12|-|TRBJ2-7|-
ASRPEGGLYEQY
>TRBV5-1|16|-|TRBJ2-6|-
ASSLDPGVLSGANVLT
>TRBV9|11|-|TRBJ2-3|many
ASSPQVGDTQY
>TRBV28|9|-|TRBJ2-3|-
ASTDRDTQY
>TRBV12-5|14|-|TRBJ2-5|once
ASGLVLGQLQETQY
>TRBV5-1|12|TRBD1|TRBJ2-5|few
ASSSGQVQETQY
>TRBV5-4|11|-|TRBJ2-3|-
ASSKPSGDTQY
>TRBV30|11|TRBD1|TRBJ2-2|-
AWSTGGGGELF
>TRBV19|13|TRBD1|TRBJ1-5|-
ASSPGQALNQPQH
>TRBV6-4|13|TRBD2|TRBJ2-1|-
ASSLGTSGHNEQF
>TRBV28|14|-|TRBJ2-2|once
ASHKRERGASWELF
>TRBV11-3|12|-|TRBJ2-1|once
ASSPTRLGNEQF
>TRBV5-1|12|TRBD1|TRBJ1-2|-
ASRTIQGFGGYT
>TRBV6-6|13|-|TRBJ1-5|-
ASSYRDYDRQPQH
>TRBV19|13|-|TRBJ1-1|few
ARTQSDRQTTEAF
>TRBV7-2|11|-|TRBJ1-1|-
ASSFFGGTEAF
>TRBV28|13|-|TRBJ1-2|-
ASSQSGGRDYGYT
>TRBV30|13|-|TRBJ1-6|-
AWTPRGRGLSPLH
>TRBV7-2|13|-|TRBJ1-2|-
ASSLVTGAGYGYT
>TRBV27|11|TRBD1|TRBJ2-7|-
ASNKRQGHEQY
>TRBV9|11|TRBD1|TRBJ1-1|-
ASSVTGTTEAF
>TRBV2|13|TRBD2|TRBJ2-3|-
ASSGGLAGGLTQY
>TRBV6-6|13|TRBD1|TRBJ1-5|-
ASSFGQGGNQPQH
>TRBV28|14|TRBD1|TRBJ2-2|-
ASSSQGAANTGELF
>TRBV30|11|TRBD1|TRBJ1-1|few
AWNRDSRTEAF
>TRBV14|9|-|TRBJ1-1|few
ASSQVQVVF
>TRBV6-6|13|TRBD1|TRBJ1-2|-
ASSSRDRANYGYT
>TRBV7-9|11|-|TRBJ1-1|-
ASSRVGETEAF
>TRBV30|10|-|TRBJ1-6|few
AWRRSASPLH
>TRBV5-1|12|TRBD1|TRBJ2-2|-
ATGQGTDTGELF
>TRBV28|13|TRBD1|TRBJ1-4|-
ASSLIGQGTEKLF
>TRBV27|14|-|TRBJ1-3|-
ASSPQTGYGGNTIY
>TRBV21-1|14|-|TRBJ1-5|-
ASSNGAPASNQPQH
>TRBV11-3|11|-|TRBJ1-1|-
ASSRRSQSEAF
>TRBV29-1|10|-|TRBJ2-3|-
SVELGSDTQY
>TRBV30|14|-|TRBJ1-6|once
ACKSGAVLYNSPLH
>TRBV9|12|-|TRBJ1-3|once
ASSVGVSGNTIY
>TRBV15|14|-|TRBJ2-5|-
ATSGEEVTGQETQY
>TRBV27|14|TRBD1|TRBJ1-6|-
ASSPTGARSNSPLH
>TRBV14|14|TRBD2|TRBJ2-3|many
ASSQASGLPLDTQY
>TRBV18|11|-|TRBJ2-5|-
ASSPEKAGTQY
>TRBV18|13|-|TRBJ2-5|-
ASSPKPVGQETQY
>TRBV5-4|12|TRBD2|TRBJ2-7|-
ASSLGLATYEQY
>TRBV27|15|-|TRBJ1-6|-
ASSLTLRGAQNSPLH